What follows describes a single T cell receptor (beta chain). The data were taken from a study of T cell responses to AZD1222 COVID-19 vaccine. TCRdb's table, derived via immunoSEQ multiplex PCR, lists solely in-frame clones and lacks some. This sample has approximately 97,000 clones, with around 86% found just once. CDR3 length: 19 residues. CDR1 is SNHLY and CDR2 is FYNNEI in the germline V gene. Unmatched junction bases numbered 17, after V lost 7 bases and J lost 3 bases. The chain combines TRBV2 with TRBJ2-1; TRBD2 agrees at 11 bases. This specimen consisted of peripheral blood, obtained on day 0 of AZD1222 vaccination. The sequence came from an adult in good health. The CDR3 nucleotides read TGTGCCAGCACGGGGACAGGGAGGCTAGCGGGGGGACGCTACAATGAGCAGTTCTTC. This sequence encodes CASTGTGRLAGGRYNEQFF. Based on the CDR3 plus reference TRBV2 and TRBJ2-1, the full variable domain is EPEVTQTPSHQVTQMGQEVILRCVPISNHLYFYWYRQILGQKVEFLVSFYNNEISEKSEIFDDQFSVERPDGSNFTLKIRSTKLEDSAMYFCASTGTGRLAGGRYNEQFFGPGTRLTVL.